The T cell receptor beta chain under discussion was sequenced for a study of cytomegalovirus exposure and HLA in healthy donors. Study-wide background: Ancestry clustering placed more than 80% of approximately 420 genotyped donors in the Caucasian-associated cluster.

The CDR3 runs 15 residues. The junction had 7 bases not matched to a gene; V was cut back by 6 bases and J by 5 bases. Germline V lookup: CDR1 LNHDA, CDR2 SQIVND (reference sequence). The study's findings and limits: Sequencing had likely introduced a cluster of highly shared sequence variants as an artifact. The Asian-associated ancestry cluster reportedly had fewer N-insertions than the approximately 690-donor mean in a later analysis. Three chains tied to CMV proved CMV antigen-specific in vitro.

It was with 60 Vbeta and 13 Jbeta primers that the PCR ran. TCRdb's table, derived via immunoSEQ multiplex PCR, lists solely in-frame clones and lacks some. This sample has roughly 100,000 clones; over 70% occur once, and the top ten carry around 5.3%. Concerning this clone itself: Its target is not known.

The source of this sequence is a male donor in good health and CMV-seronegative. Sequenced: PBMCs. This sequence joins TRBV19 and TRBJ2-2; 9 nucleotides line up with TRBD2. CDR3 residues: CASRAGTSPTGELFF. The CDR3 DNA sequence: TGTGCCAGTAGAGCCGGGACTAGCCCTACCGGGGAGCTGTTTTTT.